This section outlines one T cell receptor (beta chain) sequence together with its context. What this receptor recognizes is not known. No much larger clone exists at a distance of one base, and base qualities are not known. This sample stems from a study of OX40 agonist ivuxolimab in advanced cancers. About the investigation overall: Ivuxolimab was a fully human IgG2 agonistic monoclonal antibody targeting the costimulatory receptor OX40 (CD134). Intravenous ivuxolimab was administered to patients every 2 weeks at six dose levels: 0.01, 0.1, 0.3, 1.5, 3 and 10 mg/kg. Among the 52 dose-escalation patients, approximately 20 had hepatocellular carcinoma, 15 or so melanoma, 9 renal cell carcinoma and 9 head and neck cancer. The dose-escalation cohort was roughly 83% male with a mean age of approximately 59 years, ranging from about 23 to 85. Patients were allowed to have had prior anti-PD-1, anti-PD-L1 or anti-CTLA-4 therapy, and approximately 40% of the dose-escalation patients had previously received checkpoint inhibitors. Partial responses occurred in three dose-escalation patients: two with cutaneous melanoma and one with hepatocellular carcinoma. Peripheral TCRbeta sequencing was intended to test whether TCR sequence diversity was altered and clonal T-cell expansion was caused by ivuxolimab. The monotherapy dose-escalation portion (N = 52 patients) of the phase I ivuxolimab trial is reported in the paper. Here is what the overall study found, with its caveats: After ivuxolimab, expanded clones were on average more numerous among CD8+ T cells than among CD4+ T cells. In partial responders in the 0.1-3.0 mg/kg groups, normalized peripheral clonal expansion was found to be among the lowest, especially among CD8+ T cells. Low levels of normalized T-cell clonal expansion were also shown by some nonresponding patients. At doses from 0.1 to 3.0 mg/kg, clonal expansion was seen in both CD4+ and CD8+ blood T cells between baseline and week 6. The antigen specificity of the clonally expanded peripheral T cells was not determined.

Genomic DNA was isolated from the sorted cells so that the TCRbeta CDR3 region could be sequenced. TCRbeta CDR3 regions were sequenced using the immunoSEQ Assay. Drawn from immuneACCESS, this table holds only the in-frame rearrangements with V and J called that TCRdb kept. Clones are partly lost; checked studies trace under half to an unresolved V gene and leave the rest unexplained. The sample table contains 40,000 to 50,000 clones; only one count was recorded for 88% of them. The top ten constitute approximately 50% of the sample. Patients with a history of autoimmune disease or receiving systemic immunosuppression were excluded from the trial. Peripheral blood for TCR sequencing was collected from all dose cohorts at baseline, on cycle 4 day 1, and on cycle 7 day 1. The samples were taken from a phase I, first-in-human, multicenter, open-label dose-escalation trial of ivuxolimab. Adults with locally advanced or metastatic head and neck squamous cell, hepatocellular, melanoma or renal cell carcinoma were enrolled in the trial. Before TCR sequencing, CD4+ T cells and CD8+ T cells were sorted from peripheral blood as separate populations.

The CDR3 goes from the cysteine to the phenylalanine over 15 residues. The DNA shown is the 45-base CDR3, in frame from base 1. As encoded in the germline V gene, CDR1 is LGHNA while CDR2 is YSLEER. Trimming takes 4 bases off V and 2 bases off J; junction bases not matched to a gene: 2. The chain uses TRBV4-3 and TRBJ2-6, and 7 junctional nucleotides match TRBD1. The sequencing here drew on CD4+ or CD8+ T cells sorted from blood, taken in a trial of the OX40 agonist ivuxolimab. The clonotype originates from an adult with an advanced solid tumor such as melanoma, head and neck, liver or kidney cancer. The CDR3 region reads CASSLDRAGANVLTF. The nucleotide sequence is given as TGCGCCAGCAGCCTAGACAGGGCTGGGGCCAACGTCCTGACTTTC.